The table lists the clone carrying this T cell receptor beta chain with a count of one. These data come from a study of blood T cell repertoires in COVID-19. Here immunoSEQ multiplex PCR was the method, and the copy in TCRdb shows in-frame clones only, minus some. The sample shows about 230,000 clones, roughly 86% of them seen only once. Trimming removed 6 bases at V and 5 bases at J, with 16 bases between. CDR3 length: 14 residues. Germline V gene sequence: CDR1 MNHEY, CDR2 SVGAGI. This chain uses TRBV6-5 with TRBJ1-1, with a possible D match to TRBD1 (5 bases). The source is a woman between 55 and 75 years old with acute or convalescent COVID-19. Sequencing was done on a sample of peripheral blood. The CDR3 nucleotides are TGTGCCAGCAGACCTGGGGCAGGCCCAACTGAAGCTTTCTTT. It translates to CASRPGAGPTEAFF.